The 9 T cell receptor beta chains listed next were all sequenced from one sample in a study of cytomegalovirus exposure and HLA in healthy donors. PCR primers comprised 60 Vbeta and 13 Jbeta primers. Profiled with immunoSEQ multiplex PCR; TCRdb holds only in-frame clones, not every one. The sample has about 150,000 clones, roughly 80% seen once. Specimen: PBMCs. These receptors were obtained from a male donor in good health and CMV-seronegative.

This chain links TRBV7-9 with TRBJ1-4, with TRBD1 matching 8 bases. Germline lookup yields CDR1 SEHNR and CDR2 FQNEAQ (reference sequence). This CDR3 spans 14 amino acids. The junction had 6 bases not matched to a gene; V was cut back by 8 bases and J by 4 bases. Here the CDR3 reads CASCGGQVNEKLFF. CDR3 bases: TGTGCCAGCTGCGGGGGACAGGTTAATGAAAAACTGTTTTTT. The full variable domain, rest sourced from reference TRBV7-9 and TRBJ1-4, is DTGVSQNPRHKITKRGQNVTFRCDPISEHNRLYWYRQTLGQGPEFLTYFQNEAQLEKSRLLSDRFSAERPKGSFSTLEIQRTEQGDSAMYLCASCGGQVNEKLFFGSGTQLSVL.

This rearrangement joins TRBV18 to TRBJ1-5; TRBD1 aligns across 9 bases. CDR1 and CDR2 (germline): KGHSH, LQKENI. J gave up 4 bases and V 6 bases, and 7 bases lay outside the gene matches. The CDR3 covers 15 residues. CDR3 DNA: TGTGCCAGCTCTCATTCGGACAGGGGAAATCAGCCCCAGCATTTT. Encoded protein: CASSHSDRGNQPQHF.

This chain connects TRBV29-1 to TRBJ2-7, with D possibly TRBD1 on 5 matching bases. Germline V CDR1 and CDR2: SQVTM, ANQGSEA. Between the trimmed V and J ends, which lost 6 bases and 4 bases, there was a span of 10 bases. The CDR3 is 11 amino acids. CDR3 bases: TGCAGCGTGACCCAGGGATACGAGCAGTACTTC. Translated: CSVTQGYEQYF.

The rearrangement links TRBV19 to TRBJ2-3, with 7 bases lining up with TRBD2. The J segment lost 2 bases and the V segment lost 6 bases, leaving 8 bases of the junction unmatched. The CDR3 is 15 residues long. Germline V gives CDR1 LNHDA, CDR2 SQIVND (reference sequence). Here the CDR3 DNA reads TGTGCCAGTAGGACTGTAGCGGGTTCCACAGATACGCAGTATTTT. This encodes CASRTVAGSTDTQYF.

CDR3 nucleotides: TGTGCCAGCAGCTCTGACAGGGGTAGGGCTTTCTTT. It codes for CASSSDRGRAFF. The gene calls are TRBV13 and TRBJ1-1, with TRBD1 matching over 8 bases. Germline V gene data show CDR1 as PRHDT and CDR2 as FYEKMQ (reference sequence). The CDR3 spans 12 residues. With 4 bases clipped from V and 11 bases from J, the junction kept 6 bases outside the gene matches.

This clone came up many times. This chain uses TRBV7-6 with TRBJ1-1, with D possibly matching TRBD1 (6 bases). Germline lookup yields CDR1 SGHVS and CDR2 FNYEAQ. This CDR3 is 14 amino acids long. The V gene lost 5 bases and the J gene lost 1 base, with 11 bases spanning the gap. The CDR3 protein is CASSLRGPNTEAFF. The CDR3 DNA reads TGTGCCAGCAGCCTCAGGGGCCCGAACACTGAAGCTTTCTTT.

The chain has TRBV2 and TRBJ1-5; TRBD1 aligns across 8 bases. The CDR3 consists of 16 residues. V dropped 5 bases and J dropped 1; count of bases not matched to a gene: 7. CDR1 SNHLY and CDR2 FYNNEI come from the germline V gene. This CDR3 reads CASSSTGVASNQPQHF. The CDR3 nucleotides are TGTGCCAGCAGTTCGACAGGGGTCGCGAGCAATCAGCCCCAGCATTTT.

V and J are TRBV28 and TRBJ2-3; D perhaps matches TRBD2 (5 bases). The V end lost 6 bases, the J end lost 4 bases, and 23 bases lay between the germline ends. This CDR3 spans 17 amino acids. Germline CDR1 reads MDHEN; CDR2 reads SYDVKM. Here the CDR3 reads CASSLMGTGSRADTQYF. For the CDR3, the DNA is TGTGCCAGCAGCCTAATGGGAACCGGGTCGAGGGCAGATACGCAGTATTTT.

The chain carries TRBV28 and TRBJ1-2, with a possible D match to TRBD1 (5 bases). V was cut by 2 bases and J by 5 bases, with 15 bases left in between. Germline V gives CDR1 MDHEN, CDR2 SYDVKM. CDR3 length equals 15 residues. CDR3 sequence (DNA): TGTGCCAGCAGTTTAGGGGCGGTCCAATATTATGGCTACACCTTC. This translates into CASSLGAVQYYGYTF.